A single T cell receptor beta chain is shown here with its context. The sample is drawn from a study of lymphopenia after photon versus proton radiotherapy. Libraries were prepared by immunoSEQ multiplex PCR; TCRdb keeps only in-frame clonotypes and omits some of them. The table lists 160,000 or so clones, approximately 90% of them singletons. CDR3 length: 15 residues. V dropped 2 bases and J dropped 1; count of bases not matched to a gene: 3. CDR1 MDHEN and CDR2 SYDVKM come from the germline V gene. This sequence was found in a man aged 50 to 60 with gastric cancer. Here the sequenced sample was peripheral blood, taken from a patient treated with photon-based radiotherapy. The chain recombines TRBV28 with TRBJ2-5; 8 positions match TRBD1. CDR3 DNA: TGTGCCAGCAGTTTAGGCGGACAGGGCCAAGAGACCCAGTACTTC. As protein: CASSLGGQGQETQYF.